This T cell receptor beta chain comes out of a study of post-analysis software for immune sequencing data. This clonotype was observed many times. Its antigen is currently unknown. Overall study findings and caveats: The study found significantly lower normalized Chao1 diversity in multiple sclerosis patients than in controls. Five or six TRBV segments appeared more often in patients than in controls, and TRBV5-6, TRBV5-1 and TRBV20-1 were among these.

The CDR3 has 11 residues. Trimming removed 10 bases from V and 9 bases from J, with 13 bases in between. Unique-molecular-identifier-tagged TCR beta cDNA libraries were used. TCRdb independently ran MiXCR on the PCR reads; one entry per CDR3 protein. The profile covers some 370,000 distinct CDR3 sequences, with around 37% appearing a single time and around 15% taken by the ten largest. Sample: blood. The genes are TRBV12-3 or TRBV12-4 and TRBJ2-1, with a weak D call TRBD2 (5 bases). The source of this sequence is a girl aged 10-17 years with multiple sclerosis. CDR3 residues: CATQMGVEQFF. DNA of the CDR3: TGTGCCACCCAAATGGGAGTTGAGCAGTTCTTC.